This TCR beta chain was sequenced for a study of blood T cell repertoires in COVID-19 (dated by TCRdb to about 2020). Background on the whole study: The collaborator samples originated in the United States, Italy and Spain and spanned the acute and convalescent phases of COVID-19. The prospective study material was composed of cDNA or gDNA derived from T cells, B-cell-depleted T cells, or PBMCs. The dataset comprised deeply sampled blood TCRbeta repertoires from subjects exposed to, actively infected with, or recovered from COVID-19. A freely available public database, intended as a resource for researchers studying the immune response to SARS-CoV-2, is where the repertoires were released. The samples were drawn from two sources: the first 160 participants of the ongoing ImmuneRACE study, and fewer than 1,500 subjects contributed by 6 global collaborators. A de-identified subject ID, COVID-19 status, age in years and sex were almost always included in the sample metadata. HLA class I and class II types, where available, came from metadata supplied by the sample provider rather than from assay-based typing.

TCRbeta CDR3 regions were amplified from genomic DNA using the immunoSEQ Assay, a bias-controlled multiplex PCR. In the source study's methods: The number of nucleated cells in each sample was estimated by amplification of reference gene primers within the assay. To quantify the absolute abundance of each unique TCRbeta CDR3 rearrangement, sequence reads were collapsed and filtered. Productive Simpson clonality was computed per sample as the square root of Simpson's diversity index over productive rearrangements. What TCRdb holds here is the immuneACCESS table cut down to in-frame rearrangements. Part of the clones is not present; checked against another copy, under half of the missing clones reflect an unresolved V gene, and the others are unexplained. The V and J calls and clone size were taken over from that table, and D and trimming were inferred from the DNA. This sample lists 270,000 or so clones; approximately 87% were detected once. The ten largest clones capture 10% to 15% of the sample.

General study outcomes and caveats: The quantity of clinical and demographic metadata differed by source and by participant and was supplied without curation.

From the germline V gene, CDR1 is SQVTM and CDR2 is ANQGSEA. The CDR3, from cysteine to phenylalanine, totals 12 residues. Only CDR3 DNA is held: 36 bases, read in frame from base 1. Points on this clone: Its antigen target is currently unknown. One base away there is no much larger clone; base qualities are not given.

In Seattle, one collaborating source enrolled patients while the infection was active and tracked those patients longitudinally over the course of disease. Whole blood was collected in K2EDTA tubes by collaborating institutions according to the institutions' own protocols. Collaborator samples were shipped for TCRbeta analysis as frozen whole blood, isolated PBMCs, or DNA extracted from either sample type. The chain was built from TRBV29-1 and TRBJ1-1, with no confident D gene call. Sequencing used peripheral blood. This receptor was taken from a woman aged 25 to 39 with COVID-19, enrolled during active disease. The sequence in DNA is TGCAAGTTCCTTGGTCGAGGGCAGGAAGCTTTCTTT. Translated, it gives CKFLGRGQEAFF.